A single sample is the source of the 23 T cell receptor beta chains below, sequenced in a study of blood T cell repertoires in COVID-19. TCRdb keeps only in-frame clones here, not all; method: immunoSEQ multiplex PCR. The sample consists of fewer than 250,000 clones, around 86% of them appearing once. Sequenced input: PBMCs or T cells enriched from blood (not recorded which). Every receptor here comes from a woman aged 35 to 49 with acute COVID-19.

The chain joins TRBV28 to TRBJ1-2; 7 nucleotides align to TRBD1. V shed 5 bases, J shed 3 bases, and the junction held 3 bases outside the gene matches. This CDR3 contains 13 residues. Germline V gene lookup returns CDR1 MDHEN and CDR2 SYDVKM. The CDR3 is CASSPDRDYGYTF. Written as DNA, the CDR3 is TGTGCCAGCAGTCCCGACAGGGACTATGGCTACACCTTC.

This clone came up once. The sample carries other DNA sequences with the same CDR3. V gene TRBV5-1 combines with J gene TRBJ2-5; D call uncertain. The germline V and J ends were trimmed by 0 bases and 1 base, with 4 bases remaining between them. CDR1 is SGHRS and CDR2 is YFSETQ in the germline V gene. The CDR3 runs 13 residues. CDR3 amino acids: CASSLALQETQYF. The DNA of the CDR3 is TGCGCCAGCAGCTTGGCACTCCAAGAGACCCAGTACTTC.

The chain uses TRBV11-3 and TRBJ2-3, with D hard to call. V lost 0 bases to trimming and J lost 7 bases, with 8 bases between them. The CDR3 covers 13 residues. The germline V gene encodes CDR1 SGHNT and CDR2 YENEEA. In nucleotides, the CDR3 is TGTGCCAGCAGCTTAGATCAGGTCAATACGCAGTATTTT. This gives the protein CASSLDQVNTQYF.

The chain is built from TRBV18 and TRBJ1-1; 8 bases fit TRBD1. The J segment lost 1 base and the V segment lost 7 bases, leaving 5 bases of the junction unmatched. CDR1 KGHSH and CDR2 LQKENI come from the germline V gene. The CDR3 loop spans 14 amino acids. The CDR3 bases are TGTGCCAGCTTCCGGACAGGGAGGAACACTGAAGCTTTCTTT. It is translated as CASFRTGRNTEAFF. The full variable domain, completed using reference TRBV18 and TRBJ1-1, is NAGVMQNPRHLVRRRGQEARLRCSPMKGHSHVYWYRQLPEEGLKFMVYLQKENIIDESGMPKERFSAEFPKEGPSILRIQQVVRGDSAAYFCASFRTGRNTEAFFGQGTRLTVV.

The chain is built from TRBV19 and TRBJ1-1; 9 bases are shared with TRBD1. Germline CDR1 and CDR2: LNHDA and SQIVND (reference sequence). The V segment lost 7 bases and the J segment 6 bases; nucleotides outside the gene matches: 9. The CDR3 consists of 14 residues. In DNA, the CDR3 is TGTGCCAGTATTGGAAGGGACAGGGCCCCTGAAGCTTTCTTT. As protein: CASIGRDRAPEAFF.

V gene TRBV24-1 combines with J gene TRBJ2-5; the match to TRBD1 covers 9 bases. This CDR3 is 14 amino acids long. The ends lost 5 bases at V and 6 bases at J; junction bases unmatched: 6. The germline CDR1 and CDR2 sequences are KGHDR and SFDVKD. The DNA of the CDR3 is TGTGCCACCAGTGGGGACAGGGTAGGAAAGACCCAGTACTTC. Residues: CATSGDRVGKTQYF.

The count of this clone is one. The gene calls are TRBV28 and TRBJ2-1; TRBD2 aligns across 9 bases. Germline loops: CDR1 MDHEN, CDR2 SYDVKM. The CDR3 loop spans 18 amino acids. The V segment lost 7 bases and the J segment 1 base; nucleotides outside the gene matches: 14. DNA of the CDR3: TGTGCCAGCATGGGTTCTAGCGGGACCCCGCGGTCCTACAATGAGCAGTTCTTC. This codes for CASMGSSGTPRSYNEQFF. Complete variable domain (other parts from reference TRBV28 and TRBJ2-1): DVKVTQSSRYLVKRTGEKVFLECVQDMDHENMFWYRQDPGLGLRLIYFSYDVKMKEKGDIPEGYSVSREKKERFSLILESASTNQTSMYLCASMGSSGTPRSYNEQFFGPGTRLTVL.

The chain is built from TRBV4-2 and TRBJ1-3; 7 positions match TRBD1. Germline V gene lookup returns CDR1 LGHNA and CDR2 YNFKEQ. With 7 bases clipped from V and 0 bases from J, the junction kept 24 bases outside the gene matches. CDR3 length equals 21 residues. The CDR3 spells CASTEDRAGVRRPNSGNTIYF. CDR3 in DNA: TGTGCCAGCACGGAAGACAGGGCTGGTGTCAGAAGGCCGAACTCTGGAAACACCATATATTTT.

This chain links TRBV7-3 with TRBJ2-1; 7 bases align to TRBD1. Germline assignment: CDR1 SGHTA and CDR2 FQGTGA. Trimming took 2 bases from V and 8 from J; bases not matched to a gene: 12. The CDR3 totals 16 residues. CDR3 nucleotide sequence: TGTGCCAGCAGCTTATGGACCCCTAGGGGGCGGGATGAGCAGTTCTTC. Amino acid sequence: CASSLWTPRGRDEQFF.

V is TRBV3-1 (or the pseudogene TRBV3-2) and J is TRBJ2-2; weak D call: TRBD2 (6 bases). The CDR3 runs to 17 residues. Germline V gives CDR1 LGHDT, CDR2 YNNKEL (reference sequence). V shed 1 base and J shed 0 bases, with 12 bases lying between them. CDR3 residues: CASSQGMEGSNTGELFF. The CDR3, as DNA: TGTGCCAGCAGCCAAGGGATGGAGGGGTCGAACACCGGGGAGCTGTTTTTT.

The V gene is TRBV7-9, the J gene TRBJ1-1, with D unresolved. V was trimmed by 1 base and J by 0 bases, leaving 6 bases between them. Germline lookup yields CDR1 SEHNR and CDR2 FQNEAQ (reference sequence). This CDR3 contains 14 residues. The CDR3 is CASSLGAVNTEAFF. CDR3 DNA sequence: TGTGCCAGCAGCTTAGGCGCGGTGAACACTGAAGCTTTCTTT.

The V and J genes are TRBV27 and TRBJ1-1, with D possibly matching TRBD1 (5 bases). The CDR3 runs to 11 residues. The V gene lost 7 bases and the J gene lost 7 bases, with 10 bases spanning the gap. Per germline, CDR1 MNHEY and CDR2 SMNVEV (reference sequence). The CDR3 region has the DNA TGTGCCAGCAAATCCCAGGGTGAAGCTTTCTTT. This encodes CASKSQGEAFF.

The V call is TRBV21-1, the J call TRBJ2-3; TRBD2, as called in the table, went unchecked against the DNA. TRBV21-1 is listed as a pseudogene. There are 18 residues in the CDR3. CDR3 amino acids: CASSLIGAGSGITDTQYF. In DNA form, the CDR3 reads TGTGCCAGCAGCCTTATTGGGGCGGGTAGCGGGATCACAGATACGCAGTATTTT.

This rearrangement joins TRBV11-2 to TRBJ2-5; D is unresolved. Germline-derived CDR1 and CDR2 are SGHAT and FQNNGV. This CDR3 spans 13 amino acids. Trimming took off 3 bases at V and 5 bases at J, with 10 bases between the two ends. CDR3 nucleotide sequence: TGTGCCAGCAGCTTTGGAGATCTGGAGACCCAGTACTTC. Protein sequence: CASSFGDLETQYF.

The chain employs TRBV9 and TRBJ2-6; D is possibly TRBD2 (5 bases). Germline V gene lookup returns CDR1 SGDLS and CDR2 YYNGEE. Trimming took 3 bases from V and 0 from J, leaving 16 bases between them. The CDR3 contains 18 residues. This CDR3 is CASSAISWEYSGANVLTF. Here the CDR3 DNA reads TGTGCCAGCAGCGCTATAAGTTGGGAGTACTCTGGGGCCAACGTCCTGACTTTC.

The V call is TRBV5-5, the J call TRBJ1-1, with 7 nucleotides matching TRBD1. Germline-derived CDR1 and CDR2 are SGHKS and YYEKEE (reference sequence). V trimming: 4 bases; J trimming: 4 bases; junction bases outside the gene matches: 10. The CDR3 is made up of 15 amino acids. CDR3 sequence reads: CASSPTGGGSTEAFF. CDR3 DNA: TGTGCCAGCAGCCCGACCGGAGGGGGCTCCACTGAAGCTTTCTTT.

The chain links TRBV7-9 to TRBJ2-1; 14 bases line up with TRBD2. CDR3 length: 19 residues. Trimming removed 7 bases from V and 6 bases from J; junction bases left unmatched: 17. Germline CDR1 and CDR2: SEHNR and FQNEAQ (reference sequence). The CDR3 spells CASTVRGLAGVSAANEQFF. In nucleotides, the CDR3 is TGTGCCAGCACCGTAAGGGGACTAGCGGGAGTTTCGGCCGCCAATGAGCAGTTCTTC.

The chain has TRBV28 and TRBJ2-3, with a possible D match to TRBD2 (5 bases). Germline V lookup: CDR1 MDHEN, CDR2 SYDVKM. This CDR3 is built from 17 residues. V was trimmed by 6 bases and J by 2 bases, leaving 21 bases between them. CDR3 sequence: CASRLPSGSPSTDTQYF. The CDR3 DNA reads TGTGCCAGCAGATTACCCTCGGGGAGCCCCTCCACAGATACGCAGTATTTT.

The chain couples TRBV19 to TRBJ1-1; 8 bases are a match to TRBD1. V lost 3 bases to trimming and J lost 6 bases; unmatched junction nucleotides: 3. The CDR3 is 13 residues long. CDR1 LNHDA and CDR2 SQIVND come from the germline V gene (reference sequence). CDR3 sequence reads: CASSIGQGAEAFF. CDR3 coding DNA: TGTGCCAGTAGTATCGGACAGGGTGCTGAAGCTTTCTTT.

This chain joins TRBV7-9 and TRBJ2-3, with TRBD2 matching 14 bases. The length of the CDR3 is 18 residues. CDR1 and CDR2 from the germline V gene are SEHNR and FQNEAQ (reference sequence). V was pared by 4 bases and J by 3 bases, with 9 bases of the junction left unmatched. The CDR3 DNA sequence: TGTGCCAGCAGCTCTCGGACTAGCGGGAGGCGGTTAACAGATACGCAGTATTTT. It yields the protein CASSSRTSGRRLTDTQYF. Complete variable domain (other parts from reference TRBV7-9 and TRBJ2-3): DTGVSQNPRHKITKRGQNVTFRCDPISEHNRLYWYRQTLGQGPEFLTYFQNEAQLEKSRLLSDRFSAERPKGSFSTLEIQRTEQGDSAMYLCASSSRTSGRRLTDTQYFGPGTRLTVL.

The V and J genes are TRBV15 and TRBJ2-3; 7 nucleotides match TRBD2. The CDR3 runs 15 residues. V lost 5 bases, J lost 7 bases, and 12 bases stayed unmatched. From germline, CDR1 is LNHNV and CDR2 YYDKDF (reference sequence). In DNA form, the CDR3 reads TGTGCCACCAGCCCGGGGAGGGAACAAGGGAATACGCAGTATTTT. It codes for CATSPGREQGNTQYF.

The chain employs TRBV27 and TRBJ2-2; TRBD2 might be the D (6 bases). Trimming shortened V by 3 bases and J by 4 bases, and 12 bases separated the two germline ends. Germline V gives CDR1 MNHEY, CDR2 SMNVEV (reference sequence). The CDR3 has 15 amino acids. As DNA, the CDR3 is TGTGCCAGCAGTTTGGGCGGGACCGGCACCGGGGAGCTGTTTTTT. It is translated as CASSLGGTGTGELFF.

This rearrangement joins TRBV28 to TRBJ2-7; TRBD1 aligns across 7 bases. Germline CDR1 and CDR2: MDHEN and SYDVKM. The CDR3 runs 14 residues. V was clipped by 8 bases and J by 0 bases; unmatched bases: 7. Here the CDR3 reads CASGYRDSSYEQYF. The CDR3 DNA reads TGTGCCAGCGGATACCGGGACAGCTCCTACGAGCAGTACTTC.